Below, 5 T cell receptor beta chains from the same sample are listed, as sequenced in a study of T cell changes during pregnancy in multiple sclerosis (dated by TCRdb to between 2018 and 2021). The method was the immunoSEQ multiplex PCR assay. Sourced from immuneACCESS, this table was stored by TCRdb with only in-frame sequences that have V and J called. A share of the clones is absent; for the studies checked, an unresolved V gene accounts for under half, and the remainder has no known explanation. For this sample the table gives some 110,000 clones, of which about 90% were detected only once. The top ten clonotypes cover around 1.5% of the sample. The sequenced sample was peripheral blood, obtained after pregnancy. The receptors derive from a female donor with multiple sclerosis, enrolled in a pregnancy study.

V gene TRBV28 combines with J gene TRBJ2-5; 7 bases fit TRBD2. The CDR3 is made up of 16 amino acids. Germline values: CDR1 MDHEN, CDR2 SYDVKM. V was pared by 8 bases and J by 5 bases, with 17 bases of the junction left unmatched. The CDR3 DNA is TGTGCCAGCGGGCGGGGGAGCGGGAAGCCAAAGGAGACCCAGTACTTC. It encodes CASGRGSGKPKETQYF.

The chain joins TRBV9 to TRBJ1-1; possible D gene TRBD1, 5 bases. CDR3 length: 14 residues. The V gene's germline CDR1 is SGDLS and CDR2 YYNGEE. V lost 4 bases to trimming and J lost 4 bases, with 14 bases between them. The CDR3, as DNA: TGTGCCAGCAGCCCCCTCAGCAGGGTCACTGAAGCTTTCTTT. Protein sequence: CASSPLSRVTEAFF.

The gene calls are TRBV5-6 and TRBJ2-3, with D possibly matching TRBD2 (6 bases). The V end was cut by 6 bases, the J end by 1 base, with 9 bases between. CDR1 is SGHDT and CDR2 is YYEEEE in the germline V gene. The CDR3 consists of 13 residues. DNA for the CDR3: TGTGCCAGCATGGGGACTGGCACAGATACGCAGTATTTT. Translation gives CASMGTGTDTQYF.

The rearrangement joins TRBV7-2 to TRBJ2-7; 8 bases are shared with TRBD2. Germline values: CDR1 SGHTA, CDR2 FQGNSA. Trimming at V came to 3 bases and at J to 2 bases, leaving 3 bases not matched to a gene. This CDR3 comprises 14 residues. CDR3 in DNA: TGTGCCAGCAGCTTTAGAGCGGGGGCCTACGAGCAGTACTTC. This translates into CASSFRAGAYEQYF.

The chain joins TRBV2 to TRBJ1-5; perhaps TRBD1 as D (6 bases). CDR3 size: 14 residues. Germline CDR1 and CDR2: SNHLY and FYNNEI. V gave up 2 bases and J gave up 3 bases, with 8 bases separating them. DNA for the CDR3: TGTGCCAGCAGTGAACGGGACAACAATCAGCCCCAGCATTTT. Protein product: CASSERDNNQPQHF.